This record looks at one T cell receptor beta chain sequence and its context. Its target is unknown. This entry belongs to a study of blood T cells in healthy people across ages. The use of a sample-barcoded 5' primer and a J-beta primer mix characterized a second PCR of roughly 7 to 12 cycles. In TCRdb, the 5' RACE reads were re-called with MiXCR into one record per CDR3 protein. Of approximately 1.5 million distinct CDR3 sequences detected, roughly 43% appear once; the ten largest clones hold over 3.5%. Per-sample yields of isolated PBMCs were at least 6 million. Per individual sample, total RNA of at least 5.5 micrograms was extracted. The study, taken as a whole, reports: Samples with more naive T cells showed higher observed beta diversity.

The receptor's source is a woman aged 18-35 years in good health. Sequenced: blood.

The CDR3 protein is CASSLGDHPTGANVLTF. The CDR3 nucleotides read TGCGCCAGCAGCTTGGGGGACCATCCAACTGGGGCCAACGTCCTGACTTTC. The chain joins TRBV5-1 to TRBJ2-6; perhaps D is TRBD1 or TRBD2 (5 bases each). The germline V and J ends were trimmed by 0 bases and 2 bases, with 12 bases remaining between them. This CDR3 is built from 17 residues. CDR1 SGHRS and CDR2 YFSETQ come from the germline V gene.